What follows is one TCR beta chain and its context. Antigen: not known. Clones were sequenced by immunoSEQ multiplex PCR, and TCRdb holds only the in-frame ones, with some missing. The sample yields 65,000 to 80,000 clones, more than 75% seen once. In germline, CDR1 is SGHAT, CDR2 FQNNGV. CDR3 length equals 14 residues. The V and J ends lost 1 base and 4 bases respectively, with 10 bases between them. The data were obtained in a study of OX40 agonist ivuxolimab in advanced cancers. Study-level background: Partial responses occurred in Three dose-escalation patients, one with hepatocellular carcinoma and two with cutaneous melanoma. General study findings and limits: Antigen specificity of clonally expanded peripheral T cells was not established. Compared with others, partial responders at 0.1-3.0 mg/kg displayed clonal expansion among the lowest.

Peripheral blood came from all dose cohorts at three timepoints. The chain couples TRBV11-2 to TRBJ2-5; D assignment may be TRBD1 or TRBD2 (6 bases each). Source: CD4+ or CD8+ T cells sorted from blood, taken in a trial of the OX40 agonist ivuxolimab. This receptor was identified in an adult with an advanced solid tumor such as melanoma, head and neck, liver or kidney cancer. The CDR3 bases are TGTGCCAGCAGCTTAGTAGGGGGAGGAGAGACCCAGTACTTC. Protein sequence: CASSLVGGGETQYF.